This TCR beta chain stems from a study of cytomegalovirus exposure and HLA in healthy donors. A word on this clone: Its antigen is not known.

Germline loops: CDR1 SGHRS, CDR2 YFSETQ. The CDR3 runs to 14 residues. Trimming shortened V by 1 base and J by 8 bases, and 15 bases separated the two germline ends. Overall study findings and caveats: Researchers counted 164 TCR beta chains as cytomegalovirus-associated. Among the CMV-associated chains, three were confirmed in vitro as specific for CMV antigens.

A roughly 120-subject validation cohort, separate from the approximately 720-subject first cohort, supplied the donors. Here immunoSEQ multiplex PCR was the method, and the copy in TCRdb shows in-frame clones only, minus some. Altogether 100,000 or so clones are present, roughly 85% being singletons, with the ten largest covering approximately 22%. The source of this sequence is a man between 18 and 29 years old in good health and CMV-seropositive. Material for sequencing was PBMCs. V and J are TRBV5-1 and TRBJ1-2, with a possible D match to TRBD1 (6 bases). CDR3 protein: CASSLWTALRGYTF. The DNA of the CDR3 is TGCGCCAGCAGCTTGTGGACAGCTCTACGAGGCTACACCTTC.